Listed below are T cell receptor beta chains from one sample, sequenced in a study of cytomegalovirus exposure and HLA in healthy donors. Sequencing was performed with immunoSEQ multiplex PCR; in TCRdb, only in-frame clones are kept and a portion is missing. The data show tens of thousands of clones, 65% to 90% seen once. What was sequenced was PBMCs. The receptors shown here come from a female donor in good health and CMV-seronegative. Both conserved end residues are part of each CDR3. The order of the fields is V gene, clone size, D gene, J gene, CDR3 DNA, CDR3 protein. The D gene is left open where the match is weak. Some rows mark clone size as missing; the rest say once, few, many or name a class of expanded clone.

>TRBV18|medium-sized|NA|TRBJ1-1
TGTGCCAGCTTTCTGAACCTGGGACACGAGAACACTGAAGCTTTCTTT
CASFLNLGHENTEAFF
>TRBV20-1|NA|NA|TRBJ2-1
TGCAGTGCTACTGGAGGAGGTGAGCAGTTCTTC
CSATGGGEQFF
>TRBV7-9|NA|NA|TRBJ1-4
TGTGCCAGCACCCGAGGCGGTGGAAAACTGTTTTTT
CASTRGGGKLFF
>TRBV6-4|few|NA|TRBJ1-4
TGTGCCAACCCCCAGAGTCGGGGGTCTGGGGAAGAAAAACTGTTTTTT
CANPQSRGSGEEKLFF
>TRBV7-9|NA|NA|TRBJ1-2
TGTGCCAGCAGCTTATCTCTGGGGGCGTACGGCTACACCTTC
CASSLSLGAYGYTF
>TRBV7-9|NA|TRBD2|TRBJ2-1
TGTGCCAGCAGCCAGCGGGGGACTAGCGAAAACCCCCACAATGAGCAGTTCTTC
CASSQRGTSENPHNEQFF
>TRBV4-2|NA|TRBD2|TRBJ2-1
TGTGCCAGCAGCCAAGATCTATCTAGCGGGGGGGGAAATGAGCAGTTCTTC
CASSQDLSSGGGNEQFF
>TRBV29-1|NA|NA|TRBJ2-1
TGCAGCGTCAGTTCGGGGGATGTCGGTGAGCAGTTCTTC
CSVSSGDVGEQFF
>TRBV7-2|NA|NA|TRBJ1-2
TGTGCCAGCAGCCGGCTCGCGGGCGGGAGGTCTGGCTACACCTTC
CASSRLAGGRSGYTF
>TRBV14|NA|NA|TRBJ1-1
TGTGCCAGCAGCCTACAGGGTCTGAGGAACACTGAAGCTTTCTTT
CASSLQGLRNTEAFF
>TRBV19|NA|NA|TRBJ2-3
TGTGCCAGTAGTAGGTGGGAGGCCCAGGATACGCAGTATTTT
CASSRWEAQDTQYF
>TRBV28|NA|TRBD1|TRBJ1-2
TGTGCCAGCAGTCCATCTCAGGGGGGCGGCTATGGCTACACCTTC
CASSPSQGGGYGYTF
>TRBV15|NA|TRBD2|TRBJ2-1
TGTGCCACCAGCAGCCCAGGACTAGCGGGAGTCAATGAGCAGTTCTTC
CATSSPGLAGVNEQFF
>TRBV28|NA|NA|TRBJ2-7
TGTGCCAGCAGTTCCCCCGGGACGGCGTCGGGGGACGAGCAGTACTTC
CASSSPGTASGDEQYF
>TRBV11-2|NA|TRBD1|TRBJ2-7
TGTGCCACCAAACAGGGGGCGGTCTACGAGCAGTACTTC
CATKQGAVYEQYF
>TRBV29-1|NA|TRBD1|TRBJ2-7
TGCAGCGTTGTAGAGGGACAGAGCTACGGTTACGAGCAGTACTTC
CSVVEGQSYGYEQYF
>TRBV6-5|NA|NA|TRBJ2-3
TGTGCCAGTAAGGCCTTCGAGCAGGACACAGATACGCAGTATTTT
CASKAFEQDTDTQYF
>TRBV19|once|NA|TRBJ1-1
TGTGCCAGTAGTATTTCAGTCACGGGGAACACTGAAGCTTTCTTT
CASSISVTGNTEAFF
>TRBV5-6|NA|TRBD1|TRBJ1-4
TGTGCCAGCAGCTTGCAGGGACAGGGGGCTTCTTCGCGACGAGAAAAACTGTTTTTT
CASSLQGQGASSRREKLFF
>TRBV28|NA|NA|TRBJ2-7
TGTGCCAGCAGTTTAGTGGCCTCCCGCTACGAGCAGTACTTC
CASSLVASRYEQYF
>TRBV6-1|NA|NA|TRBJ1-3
TGCGCCAGCACCATCATCTGGGCAGTTGGAAACACCATATATTTT
CASTIIWAVGNTIYF
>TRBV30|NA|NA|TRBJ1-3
TGTGCCTGGAGTGTTCCCTACAGCCGCTCTGGAAACACCATATATTTT
CAWSVPYSRSGNTIYF
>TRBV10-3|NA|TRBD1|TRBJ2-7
TGTGCCACCGGGACAGGGGGCTACGAGCAGTACTTC
CATGTGGYEQYF
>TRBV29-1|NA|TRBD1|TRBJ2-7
TGCAGCGTACAGGGGCCCCAACGTCGCGAGCAGTACTTC
CSVQGPQRREQYF
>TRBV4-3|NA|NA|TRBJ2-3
TGCGCCAGCAGCCCCCAGCACAGGGCCCGCACAGATACGCAGTATTTT
CASSPQHRARTDTQYF
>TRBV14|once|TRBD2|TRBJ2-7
TGTGCCAGCAGCCAAGCTCTGCTAGCGGGGGGATCCTACGAGCAGTACTTC
CASSQALLAGGSYEQYF
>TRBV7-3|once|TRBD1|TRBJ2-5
TGTGCCAGCAGCCCCACAGGGGGCAGAGAGACCCAGTACTTC
CASSPTGGRETQYF
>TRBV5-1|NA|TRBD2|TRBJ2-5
TGCGCCAGCAGCTTGGCGGCTAGCGGTAGGGAGACCCAGTACTTC
CASSLAASGRETQYF
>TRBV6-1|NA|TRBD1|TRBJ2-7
TGTGCCAGCAGTTTTGACAGGGGAAGTAACTACGAGCAGTACTTC
CASSFDRGSNYEQYF
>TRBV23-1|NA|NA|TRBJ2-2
TGCGCCAGCAGTCAGGGCGGCAGGGCAAAGAACACCGGGGAGCTGTTTTTT
CASSQGGRAKNTGELFF
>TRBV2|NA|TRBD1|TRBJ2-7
TGTGCCAGCAGTGAAGTGATGGGACAGGACTACGAGCAGTACTTC
CASSEVMGQDYEQYF
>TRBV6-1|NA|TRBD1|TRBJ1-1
TGTGCCAGCAGCGACAGGGGGGCGGTGAACACTGAAGCTTTCTTT
CASSDRGAVNTEAFF
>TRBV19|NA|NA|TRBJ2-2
TGTGCCAGTAGTATCAGGACAGAGATACCCGGGGAGCTGTTTTTT
CASSIRTEIPGELFF
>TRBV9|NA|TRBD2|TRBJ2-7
TGTGCCAGCAGCGTAGGTTCTAGCGGGGCGACATACGAGCAGTACTTC
CASSVGSSGATYEQYF
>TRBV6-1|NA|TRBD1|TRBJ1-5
TGTGCCAGCAGTGAAACGGGACAGGGTTTGGGCAATCAGCCCCAGCATTTT
CASSETGQGLGNQPQHF
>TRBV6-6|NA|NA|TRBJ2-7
TGTGCCAGCAGCTCTCCCGTTCAGGCCTACGAGCAGTACTTC
CASSSPVQAYEQYF
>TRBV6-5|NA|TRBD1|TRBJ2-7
TGTGCCAGCAGTTCTCCGGGACAGGGGGCGTACGAGCAGTACTTC
CASSSPGQGAYEQYF
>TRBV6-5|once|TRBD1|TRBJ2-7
TGTGCCAGCAGTGCGGGACAGGGGGCCTACGAGCAGTACTTC
CASSAGQGAYEQYF
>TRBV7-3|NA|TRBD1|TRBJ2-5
TGTGCCAGCAGCCAAACAGGGGGGGAGACCCAGTACTTC
CASSQTGGETQYF
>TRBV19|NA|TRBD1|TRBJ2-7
TGTGCCAGTACCCGAGCGGACAGGGTTTACGAGCAGTACTTC
CASTRADRVYEQYF
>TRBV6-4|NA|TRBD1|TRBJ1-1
TGTGCCAGCAGCGCTACAGGGGGAGACACTGAAGCTTTCTTT
CASSATGGDTEAFF
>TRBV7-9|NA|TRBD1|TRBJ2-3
TGTGCCAGCAGTACCGGGACAGGGAGCACAGATACGCAGTATTTT
CASSTGTGSTDTQYF
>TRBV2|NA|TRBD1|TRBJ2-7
TGTGCCAGCAGTGAATACAGGGGGCTTCAATACGAGCAGTACTTC
CASSEYRGLQYEQYF
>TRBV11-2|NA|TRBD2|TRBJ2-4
TGTGCCAGCAGCTTACTAGCGGGAAACATTCAGTACTTC
CASSLLAGNIQYF
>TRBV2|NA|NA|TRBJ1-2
TGTGCCAGCAGTGAGGCCCTAGGATGGGGCTACACCTTC
CASSEALGWGYTF
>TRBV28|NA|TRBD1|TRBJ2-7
TGTGCCAGCAGGTCGACAGGGGTCCCCTACGAGCAGTACTTC
CASRSTGVPYEQYF
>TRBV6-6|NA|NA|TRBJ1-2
TGTGCCAGCAGTGAGGACAGAAACTATGGCTACACCTTC
CASSEDRNYGYTF
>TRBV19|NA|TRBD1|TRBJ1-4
TGTGCCAGTCGGGACAGGGAAGTAACTAATGAAAAACTGTTTTTT
CASRDREVTNEKLFF
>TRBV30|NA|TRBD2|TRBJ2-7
TGTGCCTTGATTGTCCTCCATGGCGGGACTAGCGGGTACTCGCAGTACTTC
CALIVLHGGTSGYSQYF
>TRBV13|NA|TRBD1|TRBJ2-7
TGTGCCAGCAGCCCAGACACACCCGGGACAGGGGCCGAGCAGTACTTC
CASSPDTPGTGAEQYF
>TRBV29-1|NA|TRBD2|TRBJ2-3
TGCAGCGTAGATGTACTAGCGGAGACGGCAGATACGCAGTATTTT
CSVDVLAETADTQYF
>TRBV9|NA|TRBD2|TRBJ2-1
TGTGCCAGCAGCGTAGGACTAGCGGAATTCAATGAGCAGTTCTTC
CASSVGLAEFNEQFF
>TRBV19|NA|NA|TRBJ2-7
TGTGCCAGTAGTATAGATCTCCAGAACGAGCAGTACTTC
CASSIDLQNEQYF
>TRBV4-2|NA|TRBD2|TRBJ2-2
TGTGCCAGCAGCCAAGTTTCGGGACTAGCGGGAGGAAACACCGGGGAGCTGTTTTTT
CASSQVSGLAGGNTGELFF